What follows are 10 T cell receptor beta chains derived from one specimen sequenced in a study of graft-versus-host responses after intestinal transplantation. Clones were read by immunoSEQ multiplex PCR, and TCRdb kept only the in-frame ones, dropping some. This sample yields about 36,000 clones, of which approximately 94% are seen a single time; 0.2% to 0.25% belongs to the top ten. Antigens for these TCRs are unknown. The specimen comprised unstimulated CD4+ T cells sorted from spleen or lymph node cells, sampled before transplant. These receptors came from a human donor who was the organ donor for an intestinal transplant.

This rearrangement joins TRBV4-1 to TRBJ2-7; 7 bases map to TRBD2. V shed 1 base, J shed 0 bases, and the junction held 15 bases outside the gene matches. CDR1 and CDR2 from the germline V gene are MGHRA and YSYEKL. The CDR3 has 19 amino acids. CDR3 region: CASSQGGWGGSIRSYEQYF. The CDR3 DNA follows: TGCGCCAGCAGCCAAGGGGGTTGGGGGGGGAGTATTCGCTCCTACGAGCAGTACTTC.

The rearrangement links TRBV5-4 to TRBJ2-7; the D gene is possibly TRBD1 (5 bases). The ends were cut back, 1 base at V and 0 bases at J, with 5 bases in the middle. The CDR3 runs 13 residues. Germline CDR1 and CDR2: SGHNT and YYREEE (reference sequence). The CDR3 protein is CASSLQGSYEQYF. The CDR3 DNA is TGTGCCAGCAGCTTGCAGGGCTCCTACGAGCAGTACTTC.

The chain is built from TRBV4-1 and TRBJ1-1; TRBD1 might be the D (6 bases). Germline loops: CDR1 MGHRA, CDR2 YSYEKL. The CDR3 is 14 residues long. Between the trimmed V and J ends, which lost 5 bases and 5 bases, there was a span of 15 bases. Written as DNA, the CDR3 is TGCGCCAGCAGCGGACAGCCACGGGGGACTGAAGCTTTCTTT. Translated: CASSGQPRGTEAFF.

This sequence joins TRBV7-9 and TRBJ2-3; the D gene is possibly TRBD2 (5 bases). CDR1 and CDR2 (germline): SEHNR, FQNEAQ (reference sequence). CDR3 length equals 13 residues. With 5 bases removed from V and 6 bases from J, the gap between germline ends came to 12 bases. For the CDR3, the DNA is TGTGCCAGCAGCAGACTTTCGGGGGATACGCAGTATTTT. It specifies CASSRLSGDTQYF.

V gene TRBV7-9 combines with J gene TRBJ2-2; D remains ambiguous. Trimming left V 4 bases short and J 4 bases short, with 16 bases between. Germline assignment: CDR1 SEHNR and CDR2 FQNEAQ (reference sequence). CDR3 length: 16 amino acids. The CDR3 region is CASSSRASRSTGELFF. For the CDR3, the DNA is TGTGCCAGCAGCTCCCGGGCTAGTCGCTCCACCGGGGAGCTGTTTTTT. Together with reference TRBV7-9 and TRBJ2-2, the CDR3 gives the full variable domain: DTGVSQNPRHKITKRGQNVTFRCDPISEHNRLYWYRQTLGQGPEFLTYFQNEAQLEKSRLLSDRFSAERPKGSFSTLEIQRTEQGDSAMYLCASSSRASRSTGELFFGEGSRLTVL.

V and J are TRBV10-1 and TRBJ2-6; D perhaps matches TRBD2 (5 bases). Germline values: CDR1 WNHNN, CDR2 SYGVQD (reference sequence). Trimming left V 5 bases short and J 1 base short, with 6 bases between. CDR3 size: 14 residues. This chain's CDR3 is CASSPGSGANVLTF. As DNA, the CDR3 is TGCGCCAGCAGTCCGGGATCTGGGGCCAACGTCCTGACTTTC.

This chain joins TRBV5-1 and TRBJ2-7; D possibly corresponds to TRBD1 (6 bases). This CDR3 has 15 amino acids. V was cut by 0 bases and J by 3 bases, with 13 bases left in between. Germline assignment: CDR1 SGHRS and CDR2 YFSETQ. The CDR3 spells CASSLGGHLDYEQYF. Here the CDR3 DNA reads TGCGCCAGCAGCTTGGGGGGGCATCTGGACTACGAGCAGTACTTC.

The chain carries TRBV6-5 and TRBJ1-6; D is ambiguous. V was cut by 5 bases and J by 10 bases, with 18 bases left in between. CDR3 length: 15 amino acids. CDR1 is MNHEY, CDR2 SVGAGI, per germline. CDR3 sequence: CASSPTYTSASPLHF. The DNA for the CDR3 is TGTGCCAGCAGTCCAACCTACACCTCGGCCTCACCCCTCCACTTT.

The V call is TRBV9, the J call TRBJ2-1, with 8 bases that match TRBD2. The CDR3 spans 20 residues. Germline trimming cut 4 bases from V and 2 bases from J; bases unmatched to any gene: 20. Germline V gene lookup returns CDR1 SGDLS and CDR2 YYNGEE. CDR3 sequence: CASSPQWRGGGKSAYNEQFF. CDR3 sequence (DNA): TGTGCCAGCAGCCCCCAGTGGCGGGGCGGGGGGAAGTCGGCCTACAATGAGCAGTTCTTC.

The chain carries TRBV5-1 and TRBJ2-2; D ambiguous. V was clipped by 6 bases and J by 0 bases, with 6 bases between them. The germline V gene encodes CDR1 SGHRS and CDR2 YFSETQ. The CDR3 runs to 13 residues. The CDR3 reads CASTSPNTGELFF. Written as DNA, the CDR3 is TGCGCCAGCACCAGCCCGAACACCGGGGAGCTGTTTTTT.